Included here is one TCR beta chain sequence, with context. The antigen remains undetermined. These data come from a study of cytomegalovirus exposure and HLA in healthy donors. Overall study context: The same platform was used for the 100 to 150 validation repertoires and the roughly 600 first-cohort repertoires, a later analysis reported. Whole-study results and caveats: According to a subsequent analysis, TCR clusters from the first cohort were inclined to appear together in the 120 validation repertoires. The classifier reportedly diagnosed cytomegalovirus status with high sensitivity and specificity. Associated with cytomegalovirus, according to the listing, were fewer than 200 TCR beta chains.

There are 18 residues in the CDR3. J was trimmed by 7 bases and V by 2 bases; bases with no gene match: 13. Germline V gene lookup returns CDR1 MGHRA and CDR2 YSYEKL. Method: immunoSEQ multiplex PCR; TCRdb's copy keeps in-frame clones and lacks some. The sample lists 150,000 to 250,000 clones, around 80% occurring once. V is TRBV4-1 and J is TRBJ1-6; TRBD1 matches at 8 bases. This TCR was sampled from a woman in her twenties or thirties in good health and CMV-seronegative. Sample: PBMCs. CDR3 protein: CASSQRSQTGAQNSPLHF. DNA of the CDR3: TGCGCCAGCAGCCAACGGAGTCAGACAGGGGCCCAAAATTCACCCCTCCACTTT.